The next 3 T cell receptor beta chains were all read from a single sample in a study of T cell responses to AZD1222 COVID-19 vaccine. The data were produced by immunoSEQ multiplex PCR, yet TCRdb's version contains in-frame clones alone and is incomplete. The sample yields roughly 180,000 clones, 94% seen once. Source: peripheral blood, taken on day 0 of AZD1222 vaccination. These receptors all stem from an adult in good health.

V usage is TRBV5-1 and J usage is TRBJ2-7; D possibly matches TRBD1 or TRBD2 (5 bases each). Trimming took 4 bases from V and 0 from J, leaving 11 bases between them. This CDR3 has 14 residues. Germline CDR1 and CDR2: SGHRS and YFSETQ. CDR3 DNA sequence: TGCGCCAGCAGCGAGGGGACGTTCTCCTACGAGCAGTACTTC. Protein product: CASSEGTFSYEQYF.

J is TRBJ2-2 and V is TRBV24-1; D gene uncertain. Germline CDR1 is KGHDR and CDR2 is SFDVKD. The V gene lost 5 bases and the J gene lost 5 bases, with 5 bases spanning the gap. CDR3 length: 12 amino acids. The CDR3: CATSGRTGELFF. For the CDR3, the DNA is TGTGCCACCAGTGGTAGGACCGGGGAGCTGTTTTTT.

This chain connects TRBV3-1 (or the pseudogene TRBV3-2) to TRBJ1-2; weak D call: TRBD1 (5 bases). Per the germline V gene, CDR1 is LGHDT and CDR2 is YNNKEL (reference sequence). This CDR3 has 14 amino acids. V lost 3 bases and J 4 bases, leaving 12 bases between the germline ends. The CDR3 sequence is CASSQSGASYGYTF. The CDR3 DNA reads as TGTGCCAGCAGCCAGTCCGGGGCAAGCTATGGCTACACCTTC.